The present entry profiles one T cell receptor beta chain with its context. The CDR3 spans 14 residues. Trimming removed 1 base at V and 2 bases at J, with 8 bases between. The germline gives CDR1 SGHAT, CDR2 FQNNGV. This entry is derived from a study of blood T cell repertoires in COVID-19. Overall study context: The United States, Italy and Spain were the sources of the acute and convalescent COVID-19 samples. T cells, B-cell-depleted T cells, or PBMCs supplied cDNA or gDNA.

The authors' processing: Estimated nucleated cell counts came from reference gene primer amplification. The assay was immunoSEQ multiplex PCR, and TCRdb's table has in-frame clones only and misses some. That table gives V, J and clone size, and the DNA gave D and trimming. The repertoire includes approximately 190,000 clones, nearly 90% of them detected once, and less than 7.5% sits in the top ten. The sequencing input was peripheral blood. The V gene is TRBV11-2, the J gene TRBJ2-5; D is possibly TRBD1 (5 bases). The source of this sequence is a woman aged 40-49 years who had recovered from COVID-19. The CDR3 nucleotides are TGTGCCAGCAGCTTAGTCCAGGGACAAGAGACCCAGTACTTC. This encodes CASSLVQGQETQYF.